These 28 T cell receptor beta chains share one sample of origin, sequenced in a study of blood T cell repertoires in COVID-19. The assay was immunoSEQ multiplex PCR, and TCRdb's table has in-frame clones only and misses some. Altogether about 280,000 clones are present, roughly 87% being singletons, with the ten largest covering almost 9.5%. The sample consisted of peripheral blood. The receptor set was obtained from a man younger than 35 with active or convalescent COVID-19.

The V call is TRBV5-6, the J call TRBJ1-2, with 7 nucleotides matching TRBD1. The CDR3 is 13 residues long. CDR1 is SGHDT and CDR2 is YYEEEE in the germline V gene. V trimming: 4 bases; J trimming: 6 bases; junction bases outside the gene matches: 6. The CDR3 nucleotides read TGTGCCAGCAGCCTGCCGGGACAGAATGGCTACACCTTC. It specifies CASSLPGQNGYTF. The entire variable domain, with the rest obtained from reference TRBV5-6 and TRBJ1-2, is as follows: DAGVTQSPTHLIKTRGQQVTLRCSPKSGHDTVSWYQQALGQGPQFIFQYYEEEERQRGNFPDRFSGHQFPNYSSELNVNALLLGDSALYLCASSLPGQNGYTFGSGTRLTVV.

The V and J genes are TRBV5-6 and TRBJ1-1; maybe TRBD1 (6 bases). The CDR3 spans 14 residues. Germline lookup yields CDR1 SGHDT and CDR2 YYEEEE. Deletions cut 4 bases from V and 5 bases from J, with 15 bases between. The CDR3 nucleotides are TGTGCCAGCAGCACGAACAGGGAGAAGACTGAAGCTTTCTTT. This codes for CASSTNREKTEAFF. Looking up the rest from reference TRBV5-6 and TRBJ1-1 gives the full variable domain: DAGVTQSPTHLIKTRGQQVTLRCSPKSGHDTVSWYQQALGQGPQFIFQYYEEEERQRGNFPDRFSGHQFPNYSSELNVNALLLGDSALYLCASSTNREKTEAFFGQGTRLTVV.

This clone was counted between two and nine times. The chain recombines TRBV5-1 with TRBJ2-7; 8 bases map to TRBD2. The CDR3 totals 15 residues. V shed 0 bases, J shed 2 bases, and the junction held 4 bases outside the gene matches. CDR1 and CDR2 from the germline V gene are SGHRS and YFSETQ. The CDR3 DNA reads TGCGCCAGCAGCTTGGCGGGGGGGGTTGCCTACGAGCAGTACTTC. This codes for CASSLAGGVAYEQYF.

The chain uses TRBV11-2 and TRBJ2-5; 8 bases map to TRBD1. The CDR3 is 17 amino acids. Germline CDR1 SGHAT, CDR2 FQNNGV. J lost 4 bases, V lost 2 bases, and 12 bases had no gene match. CDR3 sequence reads: CASSLKVDRAGGETQYF. The CDR3 bases are TGTGCCAGCAGCTTAAAAGTGGACAGGGCTGGGGGAGAGACCCAGTACTTC.

The chain carries TRBV11-3 and TRBJ2-1; tentative D call: TRBD2 (5 bases). The germline V gene encodes CDR1 SGHNT and CDR2 YENEEA. The CDR3 has 14 amino acids. Trimming removed 5 bases from V and 0 bases from J, with 8 bases in between. For the CDR3, the DNA is TGTGCCAGCAGCGGCCGGGACTCCTACAATGAGCAGTTCTTC. Amino acid sequence: CASSGRDSYNEQFF.

The J gene is TRBJ2-3, the V gene TRBV11-3; TRBD2 is a possible D gene (6 bases). CDR3 size: 13 residues. V lost 3 bases to trimming and J lost 5 bases, with 9 bases between them. The germline CDR1 and CDR2 sequences are SGHNT and YENEEA. CDR3 sequence (DNA): TGTGCCAGCAGCTTGACTAGTGGAGATACGCAGTATTTT. Translated, it gives CASSLTSGDTQYF.

The chain is built from TRBV5-1 and TRBJ2-2, with D maybe TRBD2 (5 bases). Trimming left V 4 bases short and J 7 bases short, with 11 bases between. The V gene's germline CDR1 is SGHRS and CDR2 YFSETQ. CDR3 length: 13 residues. In DNA, the CDR3 is TGCGCCAGCAGCCACGGACTGGGCGGGGAGCTGTTTTTT. This translates into CASSHGLGGELFF.

The chain employs TRBV25-1 and TRBJ1-5; D not certain. Trimming took off 2 bases at V and 5 bases at J, with 10 bases between the two ends. Germline CDR1 MGHDK, CDR2 SYGVNS. The CDR3 has 14 amino acids. Here the CDR3 reads CASSEILEDQPQHF. Written as DNA, the CDR3 is TGTGCCAGCAGTGAAATCCTCGAGGATCAGCCCCAGCATTTT. The entire variable domain, with the rest obtained from reference TRBV25-1 and TRBJ1-5, is as follows: EADIYQTPRYLVIGTGKKITLECSQTMGHDKMYWYQQDPGMELHLIHYSYGVNSTEKGDLSSESTVSRIRTEHFPLTLESARPSHTSQYLCASSEILEDQPQHFGDGTRLSIL.

The chain employs TRBV12-3 or TRBV12-4 and TRBJ2-1; unclear D gene. V shed 6 bases and J shed 2 bases, with 5 bases lying between them. The CDR3 sequence is 12 residues long. The CDR3 spells CASSITYNEQFF. The CDR3 nucleotides read TGTGCCAGCAGCATCACCTACAATGAGCAGTTCTTC.

The chain combines TRBV3-1 (or the pseudogene TRBV3-2) with TRBJ2-3, with 8 bases identical to TRBD1. Germline CDR1 LGHDT, CDR2 YNNKEL (reference sequence). The CDR3 is 17 residues long. The V segment lost 4 bases and the J segment 6 bases; nucleotides outside the gene matches: 15. The CDR3 loop reads CASSPHRRQGMEDTQYF. CDR3 nucleotides: TGTGCCAGCAGCCCCCACAGGAGACAGGGGATGGAGGATACGCAGTATTTT.

A note on this clone: Germline and junction disagree at one end, which may indicate a read error. The chain recombines TRBV2 with TRBJ1-1; TRBD1 aligns across 10 bases. The CDR3 contains 15 residues. The germline V gene has CDR1 SNHLY and CDR2 FYNNEI. This chain's CDR3 is CASSVSGQGNAEAFF. In DNA form, the CDR3 reads TGTGCCAGCAGTGTTTCGGGACAGGGGAACGCTGAAGCTTTCTTT.

The chain recombines TRBV27 with TRBJ1-6; 7 bases line up with TRBD1. The V gene's germline CDR1 is MNHEY and CDR2 SMNVEV (reference sequence). The J segment lost 0 bases and the V segment lost 6 bases, leaving 8 bases of the junction unmatched. The CDR3 is 17 amino acids. CDR3 DNA: TGTGCCAGCAGCAGGGACAGCAAGAGCTCCTATAATTCACCCCTCCACTTT. This sequence encodes CASSRDSKSSYNSPLHF.

This chain uses TRBV6-1 with TRBJ1-1, with D possibly being TRBD1 (5 bases). Germline loops: CDR1 MNHNS, CDR2 SASEGT. V lost 2 bases and J 0 bases, leaving 7 bases between the germline ends. The CDR3 consists of 14 residues. The CDR3, as DNA: TGTGCCAGCAGTGAATGGGGCATGAACACTGAAGCTTTCTTT. This sequence encodes CASSEWGMNTEAFF.

This clone was detected only a few times. The genes are TRBV7-3 and TRBJ1-1; no reliable D call. Trimming stripped 8 bases from V and 5 bases from J, with 15 bases between. The germline V gene encodes CDR1 SGHTA and CDR2 FQGTGA. The length of the CDR3 is 13 residues. The CDR3 nucleotides read TGTGCCAGCGGACCCCACGGGAATACTGAAGCTTTCTTT. Protein product: CASGPHGNTEAFF.

V gene TRBV11-2 combines with J gene TRBJ2-5, with TRBD2 matching 9 bases. This CDR3 comprises 18 residues. The germline V gene has CDR1 SGHAT and CDR2 FQNNGV. V lost 4 bases and J lost 1; bases outside the gene matches: 13. CDR3 region: CASSYTAFTSGSQETQYF. In DNA form, the CDR3 reads TGTGCCAGCAGCTATACGGCCTTCACTAGCGGGTCCCAAGAGACCCAGTACTTC.

The rearrangement joins TRBV6-5 to TRBJ2-7; a possible D gene is TRBD2 (5 bases). V was clipped by 0 bases and J by 2 bases, with 5 bases between them. Per the germline V gene, CDR1 is MNHEY and CDR2 is SVGAGI. The CDR3 is 13 residues long. CDR3 coding DNA: TGTGCCAGCAGTTACTCGGGAGCCTACGAGCAGTACTTC. This translates into CASSYSGAYEQYF.

The V and J genes are TRBV20-1 and TRBJ1-1; tentatively, D is TRBD1 (5 bases). The CDR3 is 10 amino acids. V was trimmed by 3 bases and J by 7 bases, leaving 6 bases between them. CDR1 and CDR2 (germline): DFQATT, SNEGSKA (reference sequence). DNA for the CDR3: TGCAGTGCTAGCAGGGTTGAAGCTTTCTTT. It specifies CSASRVEAFF.

The rearrangement links TRBV3-1 (or the pseudogene TRBV3-2) to TRBJ1-3; a weak D match, TRBD1 (5 bases). V lost 3 bases and J lost 0, with 9 bases in between. The CDR3 runs 15 residues. Germline CDR1 and CDR2: LGHDT and YNNKEL (reference sequence). The CDR3 protein is CASSHWTISGNTIYF. CDR3 nucleotides: TGTGCCAGCAGCCACTGGACAATCTCTGGAAACACCATATATTTT.

The chain uses TRBV19 and TRBJ2-7; 8 bases align to TRBD2. V shed 6 bases, J shed 0 bases, and the junction held 1 base outside the gene matches. Germline loops: CDR1 LNHDA, CDR2 SQIVND (reference sequence). The CDR3 is 13 amino acids. In DNA, the CDR3 is TGTGCCAGTAGCGGGGGGGCCTCCTACGAGCAGTACTTC. This encodes CASSGGASYEQYF.

This clone was picked up a small number of times. This chain joins TRBV4-3 and TRBJ2-1; the D gene is possibly TRBD1 (7 bases). Trimming took 1 base from V and 2 from J, leaving 15 bases between them. Germline CDR1 LGHNA, CDR2 YSLEER. The length of the CDR3 is 17 residues. The CDR3 region is CASSQGEAGTAYNEQFF. The CDR3 DNA reads TGCGCCAGCAGCCAAGGGGAGGCCGGGACAGCCTACAATGAGCAGTTCTTC.

The CDR3 DNA reads TGTGCCAGCAGTTACTCGGCAGAGGCACCCAATGAGCAGTTCTTC. Protein: CASSYSAEAPNEQFF. The chain carries TRBV6-5 and TRBJ2-1; D gene ambiguous. The CDR3 is 15 residues long. Trimming shortened V by 0 bases and J by 6 bases, and 12 bases separated the two germline ends. Germline values: CDR1 MNHEY, CDR2 SVGAGI.

J is TRBJ1-2 and V is TRBV5-4; 7 bases map to TRBD1. Trimming cost V 0 bases and J 4 bases; bases outside gene matches: 6. The V gene's germline CDR1 is SGHNT and CDR2 YYREEE (reference sequence). The length of the CDR3 is 15 residues. This chain's CDR3 is CASSLVQGGFYGYTF. In nucleotides, the CDR3 is TGTGCCAGCAGCTTGGTCCAGGGGGGATTCTATGGCTACACCTTC.

The chain combines TRBV6-5 with TRBJ2-1; 12 bases line up with TRBD2. Trimming at V came to 4 bases and at J to 7 bases, leaving 8 bases not matched to a gene. Per germline, CDR1 MNHEY and CDR2 SVGAGI. The CDR3 runs to 16 residues. The chain's CDR3 is CASSLLAGGPYNEQFF. The DNA for the CDR3 is TGTGCCAGCAGTTTGCTAGCGGGGGGGCCGTATAATGAGCAGTTCTTC.

The chain combines TRBV7-2 with TRBJ1-2; D possibly corresponds to TRBD1 (5 bases). Trimming cost V 5 bases and J 0 bases, with 13 bases left between them. Germline CDR1 is SGHTA and CDR2 is FQGNSA. The CDR3 runs 15 residues. Here the CDR3 reads CASSPIRATNYGYTF. The CDR3 DNA is TGTGCCAGCAGCCCCATCAGGGCAACTAACTATGGCTACACCTTC.

V gene TRBV5-1 combines with J gene TRBJ2-5; D perhaps matches TRBD2 (6 bases). This CDR3 contains 16 residues. Germline V gene lookup returns CDR1 SGHRS and CDR2 YFSETQ. V was pared by 4 bases and J by 2 bases, with 18 bases between. The DNA of the CDR3 is TGCGCCAGCAGCCCTCGCCGGGACGGGGGACAAGAGACCCAGTACTTC. Amino acid sequence: CASSPRRDGGQETQYF.

CDR3 bases: TGTGCCAGTACCCTGACCGGGTTGGGAGGGAATGGCTACACCTTC. It encodes CASTLTGLGGNGYTF. This rearrangement joins TRBV19 to TRBJ1-2; D ambiguous. Between the trimmed V and J ends, which lost 7 bases and 6 bases, there was a span of 21 bases. Germline-derived CDR1 and CDR2 are LNHDA and SQIVND (reference sequence). The CDR3 length is 15 residues.

This chain connects TRBV4-2 to TRBJ1-2; weak D call: TRBD1 (6 bases). The CDR3 is 16 residues long. The V gene lost 0 bases and the J gene lost 3 bases, with 14 bases spanning the gap. Germline CDR1 and CDR2: LGHNA and YNFKEQ. The CDR3 loop reads CASSQDPGRGYYGYTF. DNA of the CDR3: TGTGCCAGCAGCCAAGATCCCGGCAGGGGATACTATGGCTACACCTTC.

The chain couples TRBV6-1 to TRBJ1-2; 7 positions match TRBD1. The ends lost 1 base at V and 7 bases at J; junction bases unmatched: 6. This CDR3 has 14 amino acids. Germline V lookup: CDR1 MNHNS, CDR2 SASEGT. The CDR3 sequence: CASSEDYRGGGYTF. The CDR3 DNA reads TGTGCCAGCAGTGAAGACTACAGGGGTGGTGGCTACACCTTC.